This TCR beta chain appears in the sequencing data of a study of human T cells and chemical hapten exposure. Study-level results: The study found expanded TCRs formed significantly more large CDR3 similarity clusters than controls.

TCRdb re-called the RACE reads through MiXCR, storing one row per CDR3 protein. Of tens of thousands of distinct CDR3 sequences detected, about 9.4% appear once; the ten largest clones hold around 6.8%. This sample's time point: patch test 2, 6 weeks after DPC sensitization. This sample's treatment: therapeutic diphenylcyclopropenone sensitization with weekly scalp DPC. This clonotype was seen ten or more times. The antigen is undetermined. This clonotype was sampled from a woman aged 45-65 years with alopecia areata. Some clones in this sample may be carry-over from other donors' samples. The sample consisted of whole blood, taken in connection with sensitization to the hapten diphenylcyclopropenone (DPC).

The CDR3 here is CASSPTPSESSYNEQFF. The CDR3 nucleotides read TGTGCCAGCAGCCCCACGCCCAGCGAGAGCTCCTACAATGAGCAGTTCTTC. This chain links TRBV11-2 with TRBJ2-1; D is uncertain. Germline CDR1 reads SGHAT; CDR2 reads FQNNGV. The CDR3 has 17 residues. V was shortened by 5 bases and J by 0 bases, with 17 bases between the two germline ends. Variable domain in full (rest from reference TRBV11-2 and TRBJ2-1): EAGVAQSPRYKIIEKRQSVAFWCNPISGHATLYWYQQILGQGPKLLIQFQNNGVVDDSQLPKDRFSAERLKGVDSTLKIQPAKLEDSAVYLCASSPTPSESSYNEQFFGPGTRLTVL.